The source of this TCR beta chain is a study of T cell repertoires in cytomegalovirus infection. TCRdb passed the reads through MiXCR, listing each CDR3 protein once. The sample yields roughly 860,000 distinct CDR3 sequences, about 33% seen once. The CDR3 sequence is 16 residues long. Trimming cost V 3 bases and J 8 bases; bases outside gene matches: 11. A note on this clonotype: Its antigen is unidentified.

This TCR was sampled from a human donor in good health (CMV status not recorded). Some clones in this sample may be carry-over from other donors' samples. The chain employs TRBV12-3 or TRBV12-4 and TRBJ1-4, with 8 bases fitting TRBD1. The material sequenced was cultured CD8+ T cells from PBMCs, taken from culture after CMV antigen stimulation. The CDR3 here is CASSFWVDRGLEKLFF. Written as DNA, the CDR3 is TGTGCCAGCAGTTTCTGGGTTGACAGGGGATTAGAAAAACTGTTTTTT.